These 28 T cell receptor beta chains were all obtained from the same sample, sequenced in a study of identical twins. TCRdb ran MiXCR on the 5' RACE reads and lists one entry per CDR3 protein. Here the sample spans around 650,000 distinct CDR3 sequences, around 7.4% being singletons. These same records also appear under a second study, on yellow fever vaccine responses in identical twins.

The sample was PBMCs. The receptors were gathered from a young woman in good health.

Regarding this clonotype: It may be a read error: a sequence one base away is much more abundant. The rearrangement links TRBV3-1 to TRBJ2-7; TRBD2 aligns across 10 bases. The CDR3 runs 15 residues. Germline CDR1 reads LGHDT; CDR2 reads YNNKEL (reference sequence). J gave up 6 bases and V 7 bases, and 12 bases lay outside the gene matches. CDR3: CASTQTSGWISEQYF. CDR3 DNA sequence: TGTGCCAGCACCCAGACTAGCGGGTGGATTTCCGAGCAGTACTTC.

This clonotype was recorded a few times. This CDR3 is CASSFRTGGWNMNTEAFF. The DNA for the CDR3 is TGTGCCAGCAGCTTCCGTACAGGGGGCTGGAATATGAACACTGAAGCTTTCTTT. This sequence joins TRBV11-1 and TRBJ1-1; 9 bases match TRBD1. After removal of 3 bases from V and 0 bases from J, the junction contained 11 bases not matched to a gene. Germline CDR1 and CDR2: SGHAT and FQDESV (reference sequence). The length of the CDR3 is 18 residues. Complete variable domain (other parts from reference TRBV11-1 and TRBJ1-1): EAEVAQSPRYKITEKSQAVAFWCDPISGHATLYWYRQILGQGPELLVQFQDESVVDDSQLPKDRFSAERLKGVDSTLKIQPAELGDSAMYLCASSFRTGGWNMNTEAFFGQGTRLTVV.

This clonotype was recorded at least ten times. In DNA form, the CDR3 reads TGTGCCAGCAGGGAGGGACAGGGTCAGACCTATGGCTACACCTTC. Translation gives CASREGQGQTYGYTF. The chain joins TRBV12-3 or TRBV12-4 to TRBJ1-2; 9 nucleotides match TRBD1. CDR3 size: 15 residues. The V segment lost 6 bases and the J segment 4 bases; nucleotides outside the gene matches: 9.

This clonotype was detected a few times. J is TRBJ2-1 and V is TRBV5-1; 9 bases agree with TRBD2. This CDR3 region has 18 residues. Germline CDR1 is SGHRS and CDR2 is YFSETQ. Trimming took 1 base from V and 5 from J; bases not matched to a gene: 13. As DNA, the CDR3 is TGCGCCAGCAGCTTGCGGGCTAGCGGGGAACGGGGGGACAATGAGCAGTTCTTC. Its protein is CASSLRASGERGDNEQFF.

The table lists this clonotype with a few counts. V usage is TRBV11-1 and J usage is TRBJ2-1; 13 bases map to TRBD2. The V gene's germline CDR1 is SGHAT and CDR2 FQDESV (reference sequence). The CDR3 loop spans 18 amino acids. The V segment lost 4 bases and the J segment 4 bases; nucleotides outside the gene matches: 10. CDR3 coding DNA: TGTGCCAGCAGCTCCATACGTTGGACTAGCGGGGGATACAATGAGCAGTTCTTC. Its protein product is CASSSIRWTSGGYNEQFF.

The J gene is TRBJ2-4, the V gene TRBV28; the D is unclear. V was pared by 10 bases and J by 3 bases, with 25 bases between. The CDR3 totals 17 residues. Germline CDR1 MDHEN, CDR2 SYDVKM. As DNA, the CDR3 is TGTGCCACCAAACCCCCCCTAGAGATTTTGGACAAAAACATTCAGTACTTC. Translation gives CATKPPLEILDKNIQYF.

This clonotype showed up many times. CDR3 loop: CAISESGEQYF. Written as DNA, the CDR3 is TGTGCCATCAGTGAGTCGGGGGAGCAGTACTTC. The chain combines TRBV10-3 with TRBJ2-7; unclear D gene. V was cut by 0 bases and J by 7 bases, with 4 bases left in between. The germline V gene encodes CDR1 ENHRY and CDR2 SYGVKD. The CDR3 totals 11 residues.

The genes are TRBV28 and TRBJ2-2, with a possible D match to TRBD2 (6 bases). Trimming removed 6 bases from V and 6 bases from J, with 20 bases in between. This CDR3 comprises 16 residues. The germline V gene has CDR1 MDHEN and CDR2 SYDVKM. The CDR3 nucleotides are TGTGCCAGCAGCTTACTCGGAGACCCGGGAGCCGGGGAGCTGTTTTTT. It specifies CASSLLGDPGAGELFF. Filled out from reference TRBV28 and TRBJ2-2, the complete variable domain reads DVKVTQSSRYLVKRTGEKVFLECVQDMDHENMFWYRQDPGLGLRLIYFSYDVKMKEKGDIPEGYSVSREKKERFSLILESASTNQTSMYLCASSLLGDPGAGELFFGEGSRLTVL.

This clonotype has only a few counts. J is TRBJ1-1 and V is TRBV7-8; D is unclear. Trimming cost V 4 bases and J 5 bases, with 11 bases left between them. The CDR3 loop spans 13 amino acids. Germline V lookup: CDR1 SGHVS, CDR2 FQNEAQ. The CDR3 DNA is TGTGCCAGCAGCTCCGACCCGGGAACTGAAGCTTTCTTT. Amino acid sequence: CASSSDPGTEAFF.

This clonotype was seen at least ten times. The V call is TRBV10-3, the J call TRBJ1-5; D gene unclear. CDR3 length: 15 amino acids. V lost 6 bases to trimming and J lost 1 base, with 13 bases between them. In germline, CDR1 is ENHRY, CDR2 SYGVKD. CDR3 in amino acids: CAISDGPNSNQPQHF. CDR3 in DNA: TGTGCCATCAGCGACGGACCGAACAGCAATCAGCCCCAGCATTTT.

The chain carries TRBV4-1 and TRBJ2-1; TRBD1 might be the D (6 bases). CDR1 MGHRA and CDR2 YSYEKL come from the germline V gene. This CDR3 region has 15 residues. V dropped 4 bases and J dropped 6 bases, with 16 bases sitting between them. CDR3 in DNA: TGCGCCAGCAGCCCACCATCTACAGGGACCAATGAGCAGTTCTTC. Protein sequence: CASSPPSTGTNEQFF.

J is TRBJ2-1 and V is TRBV24-1, with a possible D match to TRBD1 (6 bases). The V gene lost 4 bases and the J gene lost 9 bases, with 12 bases spanning the gap. CDR3 length: 13 amino acids. Germline V gives CDR1 KGHDR, CDR2 SFDVKD. The CDR3 DNA reads as TGTGCCACCAGTGACAGGGGAAACGGTGAGCAGTTCTTC. Translation gives CATSDRGNGEQFF.

V usage is TRBV19 and J usage is TRBJ2-1, with no clear D. The CDR3 runs 14 residues. V lost 2 bases and J lost 9, with 14 bases in between. The germline V gene encodes CDR1 LNHDA and CDR2 SQIVND (reference sequence). The CDR3 spells CASSIKSGLVEQFF. Written as DNA, the CDR3 is TGTGCCAGTAGTATAAAAAGTGGGCTAGTTGAGCAGTTCTTC.

This clonotype was counted many times. The rearrangement joins TRBV5-1 to TRBJ2-7; no clear D gene. The germline V gene encodes CDR1 SGHRS and CDR2 YFSETQ. The CDR3 totals 12 residues. Trimming pared 4 bases from V and 6 bases from J, leaving 11 bases between. The CDR3: CASSPPPCEQYF. The DNA of the CDR3 is TGCGCCAGCAGCCCTCCCCCCTGCGAGCAGTACTTC.

This clonotype has a count of ten or more. The J gene is TRBJ2-3, the V gene TRBV12-3 or TRBV12-4, with D maybe TRBD1 (6 bases). The CDR3 totals 18 residues. The ends were cut back, 0 bases at V and 4 bases at J, with 20 bases in the middle. CDR3 residues: CASSLAVGGGPLADTQYF. CDR3 sequence (DNA): TGTGCCAGCAGTTTAGCTGTTGGTGGGGGCCCCCTCGCAGATACGCAGTATTTT.

This clonotype was seen many times. This chain links TRBV24-1 with TRBJ1-5; D unresolved. V was pared by 5 bases and J by 0 bases, with 10 bases between. The CDR3 has 15 amino acids. Germline V gene data show CDR1 as KGHDR and CDR2 as SFDVKD. The CDR3, as DNA: TGTGCCACCAGTGGGAGAGGGAATAGCAATCAGCCCCAGCATTTT. Protein sequence: CATSGRGNSNQPQHF.

This clonotype was observed a few times. The chain uses TRBV12-3 or TRBV12-4 and TRBJ2-7; 16 positions match TRBD2. The CDR3 runs to 15 residues. V shed 6 bases and J 7 bases; nucleotides not matched to a gene: 6. This CDR3 reads CASRGLAGGPVEQYF. The CDR3 DNA follows: TGTGCCAGCAGGGGACTAGCGGGAGGGCCGGTTGAGCAGTACTTC.

This sequence joins TRBV10-3 and TRBJ2-2; a possible D gene is TRBD1 (6 bases). The CDR3 is 18 amino acids. The V gene's germline CDR1 is ENHRY and CDR2 SYGVKD. V was cut by 5 bases and J by 2 bases, with 21 bases left in between. CDR3 sequence (DNA): TGTGCCATCAGTTTCACTGGGACAACGAGGTTTAACACCGGGGAGCTGTTTTTT. It translates to CAISFTGTTRFNTGELFF.

This clonotype was observed a few times. The genes are TRBV7-8 and TRBJ2-1; maybe TRBD1 (5 bases). Trimming cost V 8 bases and J 7 bases, with 15 bases left between them. This CDR3 has 13 amino acids. Germline lookup yields CDR1 SGHVS and CDR2 FQNEAQ. Here the CDR3 DNA reads TGTGCCAGCTACCAAAAAGGGGAAAATGAGCAGTTCTTC. Its protein product is CASYQKGENEQFF.

V is TRBV6-5 and J is TRBJ2-6; D gene ambiguous. V was shortened by 4 bases and J by 0 bases, with 7 bases between the two germline ends. This CDR3 is built from 15 residues. The germline gives CDR1 MNHEY, CDR2 SVGAGI. CDR3 sequence (DNA): TGTGCCAGCAGTTTGAAGATCTCTGGGGCCAACGTCCTGACTTTC. Its translation: CASSLKISGANVLTF.

The rearrangement links TRBV6-1 to TRBJ2-1; D is undetermined. Looked up from germline, CDR1 is MNHNS and CDR2 is SASEGT. This CDR3 is 13 amino acids long. V lost 10 bases and J lost 4, with 14 bases in between. CDR3 nucleotide sequence: TGTGCCACCTGGTCGCCGCTTTACAATGAGCAGTTCTTC. Encoded protein: CATWSPLYNEQFF.

This clonotype was picked up many times. V is TRBV7-9 and J is TRBJ2-3, with D possibly being TRBD2 (5 bases). V shed 1 base and J shed 0 bases, with 11 bases lying between them. The CDR3 runs to 16 residues. In germline, CDR1 is SEHNR, CDR2 FQNEAQ (reference sequence). CDR3 sequence reads: CASSLEGRTSTDTQYF. Here the CDR3 DNA reads TGTGCCAGCAGCTTAGAAGGACGGACTAGCACAGATACGCAGTATTTT.

This clonotype has a count of ten or more. The chain couples TRBV7-6 to TRBJ2-2, with D perhaps given as TRBD1 or TRBD2 (5 bases each). The V gene lost 5 bases and the J gene lost 7 bases, with 11 bases spanning the gap. Germline CDR1 and CDR2: SGHVS and FNYEAQ. The CDR3 runs to 13 residues. The DNA for the CDR3 is TGTGCCAGCAGCGGGGCAAGCGGCGGGGAGCTGTTTTTT. Translated, it gives CASSGASGGELFF.

This sequence joins TRBV5-1 and TRBJ1-2; D possibly corresponds to TRBD1 (5 bases). Germline V gene lookup returns CDR1 SGHRS and CDR2 YFSETQ. The CDR3 runs 14 residues. Trimming stripped 0 bases from V and 6 bases from J, with 12 bases between. The CDR3 here is CASSLGGSVDGYTF. DNA for the CDR3: TGCGCCAGCAGCTTGGGGGGCAGTGTGGATGGCTACACCTTC.

This clonotype was recorded at least ten times. The chain combines TRBV10-3 with TRBJ2-2, with D uncertain. The CDR3 has 15 amino acids. The V end was cut by 0 bases, the J end by 6 bases, with 11 bases between. From germline, CDR1 is ENHRY and CDR2 SYGVKD. CDR3 loop: CAISESVSLPGELFF. The CDR3 coding sequence is TGTGCCATCAGTGAGTCCGTCAGTTTACCCGGGGAGCTGTTTTTT.

V and J are TRBV28 and TRBJ2-6; D gene unclear. The V end was cut by 3 bases, the J end by 1 base, with 7 bases between. There are 15 residues in the CDR3. Germline V CDR1 and CDR2: MDHEN, SYDVKM. The CDR3 DNA sequence: TGTGCCAGCAGTTTTTATGGATCTGGGGCCAACGTCCTGACTTTC. Translating it yields CASSFYGSGANVLTF.

V usage is TRBV5-6 and J usage is TRBJ1-4; D perhaps matches TRBD1 (5 bases). The CDR3 runs to 15 residues. Germline CDR1 SGHDT, CDR2 YYEEEE. V was trimmed by 4 bases and J by 14 bases, leaving 24 bases between them. The CDR3 DNA reads as TGTGCCAGCAGCCCCCGGGTCGGGGGTGCCGAACGCCTGTTTTTT. It translates to CASSPRVGGAERLFF.

This clonotype turned up a few times. The J gene is TRBJ2-2, the V gene TRBV2; tentatively, D is TRBD1 (6 bases). CDR1 and CDR2 from the germline V gene are SNHLY and FYNNEI. V gave up 4 bases and J gave up 2 bases, with 14 bases separating them. CDR3 length: 16 residues. The CDR3 reads CASSGGTTYNTGELFF. The CDR3 DNA is TGTGCCAGCAGTGGAGGGACAACCTATAACACCGGGGAGCTGTTTTTT.